One sample yielded the 27 T cell receptor beta chains listed below, sequenced in a study of blood T cell repertoires in COVID-19. Here immunoSEQ multiplex PCR was the method, and the copy in TCRdb shows in-frame clones only, minus some. Among some 97,000 clones, 75% to 95% were seen once, and the ten largest hold over 4.5%. Sequenced: peripheral blood. The receptors derive from a man aged 45-65 years with acute or convalescent COVID-19.

The chain uses TRBV25-1 and TRBJ2-3; 9 nucleotides agree with TRBD2. Germline loops: CDR1 MGHDK, CDR2 SYGVNS. V dropped 6 bases and J dropped 1; count of bases not matched to a gene: 11. The CDR3 consists of 17 residues. The CDR3 coding sequence is TGTGCCAGCAGCCCACAGCGGGAGGCGTGGGGCACAGATACGCAGTATTTT. This codes for CASSPQREAWGTDTQYF.

CDR3 nucleotide sequence: TGCGCCAGCAGCTCCTATGGCGGGGGGGACTCCTACAATGAGCAGTTCTTC. Protein product: CASSSYGGGDSYNEQFF. The chain has TRBV5-1 and TRBJ2-1, with 9 positions matching TRBD2. J lost 0 bases, V lost 3 bases, and 7 bases had no gene match. Germline assignment: CDR1 SGHRS and CDR2 YFSETQ. The CDR3 has 17 residues.

The J gene is TRBJ1-2, the V gene TRBV7-9; possible D gene TRBD1, 5 bases. The CDR3 runs to 14 residues. Trimming cost V 5 bases and J 8 bases, with 18 bases left between them. Germline values: CDR1 SEHNR, CDR2 FQNEAQ (reference sequence). CDR3 amino acids: CASSPRTFLGGYTF. The CDR3 DNA reads as TGTGCCAGCAGCCCAAGGACATTCTTGGGGGGCTACACCTTC.

This chain uses TRBV5-4 with TRBJ2-7, with 12 bases matching TRBD2. V lost 0 bases, J lost 5 bases, and 3 bases stayed unmatched. Germline V CDR1 and CDR2: SGHNT, YYREEE (reference sequence). This CDR3 region has 15 residues. Here the CDR3 DNA reads TGTGCCAGCAGCTTGGGACTAGCGGGAGAGAACGAGCAGTACTTC. It is translated as CASSLGLAGENEQYF.

The CDR3 bases are TGCGCCAGCAGTGAGTCAGGGACAACCTATGGCTACACCTTC. This sequence encodes CASSESGTTYGYTF. The chain links TRBV10-2 to TRBJ1-2; maybe TRBD1 (6 bases). Deletions cut 0 bases from V and 4 bases from J, with 9 bases between. The CDR3 length is 14 residues. Germline V gene sequence: CDR1 WSHSY, CDR2 SAAADI.

The chain employs TRBV2 and TRBJ1-1; TRBD1 matches 11 bases. Trimming removed 4 bases from V and 6 bases from J; junction bases left unmatched: 4. The V gene's germline CDR1 is SNHLY and CDR2 FYNNEI. The CDR3 is 14 residues long. The CDR3 loop is CASSVDRGLAEAFF. As DNA, the CDR3 is TGTGCCAGCAGTGTGGACAGGGGGCTCGCTGAAGCTTTCTTT. The complete variable domain, with remaining parts taken from reference TRBV2 and TRBJ1-1, reads EPEVTQTPSHQVTQMGQEVILRCVPISNHLYFYWYRQILGQKVEFLVSFYNNEISEKSEIFDDQFSVERPDGSNFTLKIRSTKLEDSAMYFCASSVDRGLAEAFFGQGTRLTVV.

CDR3 DNA: TGTGCCAGCAGTGACTTACAGGGGTACGGGGAGCTGTTTTTT. It yields the protein CASSDLQGYGELFF. The rearrangement joins TRBV6-4 to TRBJ2-2; TRBD1 agrees at 7 bases. The V segment lost 1 base and the J segment 7 bases; nucleotides outside the gene matches: 3. This CDR3 comprises 14 residues. In germline, CDR1 is MRHNA, CDR2 SNTAGT.

The J gene is TRBJ2-3, the V gene TRBV29-1; D is perhaps TRBD2 (6 bases). The CDR3 totals 14 residues. Trimming removed 3 bases from V and 3 bases from J, with 13 bases in between. Looked up from germline, CDR1 is SQVTM and CDR2 is ANQGSEA. For the CDR3, the DNA is TGCAGCGTTGAGGAGGGTATTGCGACAGATACGCAGTATTTT. Translated: CSVEEGIATDTQYF.

The V call is TRBV3-1 (or the pseudogene TRBV3-2), the J call TRBJ2-6; D uncertain. Germline V CDR1 and CDR2: LGHDT, YNNKEL (reference sequence). The CDR3 is 15 residues long. Trimming removed 4 bases from V and 0 bases from J, with 7 bases in between. The CDR3 is CASSPLFSGANVLTF. The DNA of the CDR3 is TGTGCCAGCAGCCCCCTGTTCTCTGGGGCCAACGTCCTGACTTTC.

The chain is built from TRBV5-1 and TRBJ2-1; 7 bases are shared with TRBD2. The CDR3 is 19 residues long. The germline V gene encodes CDR1 SGHRS and CDR2 YFSETQ. V dropped 3 bases and J dropped 3; count of bases not matched to a gene: 18. This chain's CDR3 is CASSSLLGAGIGSYNEQFF. For the CDR3, the DNA is TGCGCCAGCAGCTCCCTCTTAGGAGCGGGAATTGGGAGCTACAATGAGCAGTTCTTC.

The V call is TRBV19, the J call TRBJ1-2; D is unresolved. Trimming removed 6 bases at V and 3 bases at J, with 14 bases between. CDR1 is LNHDA, CDR2 SQIVND, per germline (reference sequence). CDR3 size: 14 residues. CDR3 residues: CASREDPSHYGYTF. CDR3 nucleotide sequence: TGTGCCAGTAGGGAGGATCCCTCCCACTATGGCTACACCTTC.

The chain joins TRBV10-2 to TRBJ1-1; D call uncertain. Trimming removed 6 bases at V and 4 bases at J, with 9 bases between. CDR3 size: 12 residues. Germline V CDR1 and CDR2: WSHSY, SAAADI. This CDR3 is CASRREFTEAFF. The CDR3 DNA follows: TGCGCCAGCAGAAGGGAGTTCACTGAAGCTTTCTTT.

This clone has a handful of counts. The chain employs TRBV10-3 and TRBJ2-5; D gene uncertain. Trimming pared 6 bases from V and 0 bases from J, leaving 5 bases between. CDR3 size: 12 residues. Germline V gene data show CDR1 as ENHRY and CDR2 as SYGVKD. CDR3 sequence reads: CAIRQDQETQYF. In DNA form, the CDR3 reads TGTGCCATCAGGCAGGACCAAGAGACCCAGTACTTC.

This chain links TRBV6-5 with TRBJ2-1; 7 bases align to TRBD2. Looked up from germline, CDR1 is MNHEY and CDR2 is SVGAGI. Trimming at V came to 4 bases and at J to 9 bases, leaving 6 bases not matched to a gene. The CDR3 runs 13 residues. CDR3 amino acids: CASSSRERAEQFF. Written as DNA, the CDR3 is TGTGCCAGCAGTTCGCGGGAGCGGGCTGAGCAGTTCTTC.

This clone is medium-sized. The chain carries TRBV19 and TRBJ2-7, with 8 bases lining up with TRBD2. Per the germline V gene, CDR1 is LNHDA and CDR2 is SQIVND (reference sequence). Trimming removed 1 base from V and 5 bases from J; junction bases left unmatched: 10. The CDR3 totals 16 residues. DNA of the CDR3: TGTGCCAGTAGTATAGTTGGTAGCGGGAACACTAACGAGCAGTACTTC. It specifies CASSIVGSGNTNEQYF.

The chain uses TRBV7-9 and TRBJ1-1; 10 nucleotides align to TRBD1. The junction had 0 bases not matched to a gene; V was cut back by 5 bases and J by 3 bases. This CDR3 has 13 residues. Germline V gives CDR1 SEHNR, CDR2 FQNEAQ (reference sequence). The CDR3 sequence is CASSGTGDTEAFF. In DNA, the CDR3 is TGTGCCAGCAGCGGGACAGGGGACACTGAAGCTTTCTTT.

The CDR3 loop is CASSPRQGAANEKLFF. CDR3 bases: TGTGCCAGCTCACCTAGACAGGGGGCAGCTAATGAAAAACTGTTTTTT. V usage is TRBV18 and J usage is TRBJ1-4; 10 bases match TRBD1. Trimming cost V 3 bases and J 3 bases; bases outside gene matches: 4. The CDR3 extends over 16 amino acids. Germline V lookup: CDR1 KGHSH, CDR2 LQKENI.

The V call is TRBV7-9, the J call TRBJ2-1; D might be TRBD1 (5 bases). CDR1 SEHNR and CDR2 FQNEAQ come from the germline V gene (reference sequence). V was pared by 6 bases and J by 4 bases, with 13 bases between. The CDR3 spans 14 residues. In nucleotides, the CDR3 is TGTGCCAGCAGGGCGGCAGGGAAATACAATGAGCAGTTCTTC. Amino acids: CASRAAGKYNEQFF.

The count of this clone is one. The chain uses TRBV5-4 and TRBJ1-6, with D hard to call. This CDR3 has 14 residues. The V end was cut by 0 bases, the J end by 10 bases, with 11 bases between. From germline, CDR1 is SGHNT and CDR2 YYREEE (reference sequence). For the CDR3, the DNA is TGTGCCAGCAGCTTGGCGGGGAGTAGGTCACCCCTCCACTTT. It encodes CASSLAGSRSPLHF.

The chain has TRBV24-1 and TRBJ2-3, with TRBD2 matching over 8 bases. Germline CDR1 reads KGHDR; CDR2 reads SFDVKD. Losses at the gene ends were 1 base for V and 5 bases for J; bases not matched to a gene: 7. The CDR3 runs to 16 residues. DNA for the CDR3: TGTGCCACCAGTGATTTAGGGGCGGGAGGTGTAGATACGCAGTATTTT. This translates into CATSDLGAGGVDTQYF.

This sequence joins TRBV24-1 and TRBJ2-2; 9 bases match TRBD2. In germline, CDR1 is KGHDR, CDR2 SFDVKD. The CDR3 is 14 residues long. V shed 7 bases and J 3 bases; nucleotides not matched to a gene: 2. The CDR3 sequence is CATRAGGDTGELFF. The CDR3 region has the DNA TGTGCCACCAGGGCGGGAGGGGACACCGGGGAGCTGTTTTTT.

V gene TRBV18 combines with J gene TRBJ2-1; 10 bases fit TRBD2. The CDR3 covers 15 residues. V shed 6 bases and J 6 bases; nucleotides not matched to a gene: 8. In germline, CDR1 is KGHSH, CDR2 LQKENI. CDR3 nucleotides: TGTGCCAGCTCGACCCGACTAGCGGGTGGCAATGAGCAGTTCTTC. This translates into CASSTRLAGGNEQFF.

The chain employs TRBV10-3 and TRBJ2-3, with 9 bases that match TRBD1. CDR3 length equals 14 residues. The V and J ends lost 8 bases and 6 bases, in that order; junction bases with no gene match: 9. CDR1 ENHRY and CDR2 SYGVKD come from the germline V gene. CDR3 DNA: TGTGCCATCCACCCCGGGACAGGGAAGGATACGCAGTATTTT. It translates to CAIHPGTGKDTQYF.

The chain is built from TRBV5-6 and TRBJ2-7; the match to TRBD2 covers 7 bases. Germline V gene lookup returns CDR1 SGHDT and CDR2 YYEEEE. Trimming took 0 bases from V and 3 from J; bases not matched to a gene: 6. This CDR3 comprises 15 residues. CDR3 in amino acids: CASSLGLAKFYEQYF. The DNA for the CDR3 is TGTGCCAGCAGCTTGGGACTAGCTAAATTCTACGAGCAGTACTTC.

The genes are TRBV5-4 and TRBJ2-5, with TRBD2 as a possible D gene (6 bases). The germline gives CDR1 SGHNT, CDR2 YYREEE (reference sequence). The ends were cut back, 4 bases at V and 5 bases at J, with 15 bases in the middle. The CDR3 totals 14 residues. In DNA, the CDR3 is TGTGCCAGCAGCAGGGAGGTGGATTTGGAGACCCAGTACTTC. Its translation is CASSREVDLETQYF.

This clone was seen a handful of times. The rearrangement uses TRBV7-9 and TRBJ2-4; TRBD2 matches at 13 bases. The CDR3 extends over 16 amino acids. CDR1 and CDR2 from the germline V gene are SEHNR and FQNEAQ (reference sequence). Trimming cost V 1 base and J 9 bases; bases outside gene matches: 6. CDR3 coding DNA: TGTGCCAGCAGCTTAGAACTAGCGGGAGGGATGGGCATTCAGTACTTC. Amino acid sequence: CASSLELAGGMGIQYF.

This rearrangement joins TRBV19 to TRBJ1-5; TRBD1 matches 7 bases. The CDR3 spans 16 residues. J gave up 0 bases and V 3 bases, and 5 bases lay outside the gene matches. From germline, CDR1 is LNHDA and CDR2 SQIVND (reference sequence). The CDR3 DNA is TGTGCCAGTAGTATCGCCCCAGGGGGTAGCAATCAGCCCCAGCATTTT. Its translation is CASSIAPGGSNQPQHF.